This T cell receptor (beta chain) is from a study of cytomegalovirus exposure and HLA in healthy donors. Study-level results: Evidence from a later analysis indicated that most CMV-associated TCR beta chains looked HLA-restricted.

This clone has only one observation. Its antigen is not identified. Germline values: CDR1 MNHEY, CDR2 SMNVEV (reference sequence). The CDR3 has 16 amino acids. V dropped 5 bases and J dropped 3; count of bases not matched to a gene: 12. The PCR was carried out with 60 Vbeta primers and 13 Jbeta primers. Profiling relied on immunoSEQ multiplex PCR, and the TCRdb table lists in-frame clones only, not all of them. The sample includes about 150,000 clones, 75% to 85% of them seen just once. The sequence came from a woman in her thirties or forties in good health and CMV-seropositive. The J gene is TRBJ2-7, the V gene TRBV27, with 8 bases that match TRBD1. Sequenced sample: PBMCs. This CDR3 is CASSLAGGKGFYEQYF. CDR3 DNA sequence: TGTGCCAGCAGTCTAGCAGGGGGCAAGGGGTTCTACGAGCAGTACTTC.